Listed here is a single T cell receptor (beta chain). This sample stems from a study of technical replicates of blood from several donors. The germline gives CDR1 WSHSY, CDR2 SAAADI. J gave up 0 bases and V 8 bases, and 10 bases lay outside the gene matches. The CDR3 covers 15 residues. Generated by immunoSEQ multiplex PCR, the TCRdb table keeps only in-frame clones and is missing some. The table records roughly 93,000 clones, approximately 96% of them present only once. The TCR originated in a human donor in good health. V gene TRBV10-2 combines with J gene TRBJ2-7; TRBD1 matches 7 bases. The material sequenced was T cells isolated from PBMCs. The CDR3: CASRIPGQSSYEQYF. The CDR3 DNA sequence: TGCGCCAGCCGTATCCCGGGACAGAGCTCCTACGAGCAGTACTTC.